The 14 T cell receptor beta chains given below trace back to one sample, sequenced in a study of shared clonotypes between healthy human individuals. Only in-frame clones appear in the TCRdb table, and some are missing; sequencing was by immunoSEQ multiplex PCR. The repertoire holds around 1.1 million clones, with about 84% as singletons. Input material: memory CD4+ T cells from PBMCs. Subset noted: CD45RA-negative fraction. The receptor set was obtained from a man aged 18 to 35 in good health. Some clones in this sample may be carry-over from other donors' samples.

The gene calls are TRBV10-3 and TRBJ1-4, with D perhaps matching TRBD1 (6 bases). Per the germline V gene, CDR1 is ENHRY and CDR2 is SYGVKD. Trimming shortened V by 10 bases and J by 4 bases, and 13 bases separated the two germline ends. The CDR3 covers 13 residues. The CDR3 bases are TGTGCCAGCAGGACAGACCTTAATGAAAAACTGTTTTTT. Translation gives CASRTDLNEKLFF.

The CDR3 reads CASSKDRFEQYF. The CDR3 DNA follows: TGTGCCAGCAGCAAGGACCGTTTCGAGCAGTACTTC. J is TRBJ2-7 and V is TRBV5-6; no firm D call. The CDR3 contains 12 residues. With 4 bases removed from V and 6 bases from J, the gap between germline ends came to 11 bases. The germline CDR1 and CDR2 sequences are SGHDT and YYEEEE. Looking up the rest from reference TRBV5-6 and TRBJ2-7 gives the full variable domain: DAGVTQSPTHLIKTRGQQVTLRCSPKSGHDTVSWYQQALGQGPQFIFQYYEEEERQRGNFPDRFSGHQFPNYSSELNVNALLLGDSALYLCASSKDRFEQYFGPGTRLTVT.

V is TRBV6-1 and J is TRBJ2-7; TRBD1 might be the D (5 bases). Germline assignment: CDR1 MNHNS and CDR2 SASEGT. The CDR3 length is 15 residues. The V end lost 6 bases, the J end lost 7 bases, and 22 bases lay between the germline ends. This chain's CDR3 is CASSTVGRALGEQYF. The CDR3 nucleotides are TGTGCCAGCAGCACAGTGGGCAGGGCATTGGGGGAGCAGTACTTC.

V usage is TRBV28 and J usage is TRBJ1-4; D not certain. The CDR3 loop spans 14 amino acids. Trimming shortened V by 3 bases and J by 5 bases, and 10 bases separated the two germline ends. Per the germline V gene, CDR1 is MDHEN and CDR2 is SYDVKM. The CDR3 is CASSFGRPNEKLFF. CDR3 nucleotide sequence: TGTGCCAGCAGTTTCGGCAGGCCGAATGAAAAACTGTTTTTT.

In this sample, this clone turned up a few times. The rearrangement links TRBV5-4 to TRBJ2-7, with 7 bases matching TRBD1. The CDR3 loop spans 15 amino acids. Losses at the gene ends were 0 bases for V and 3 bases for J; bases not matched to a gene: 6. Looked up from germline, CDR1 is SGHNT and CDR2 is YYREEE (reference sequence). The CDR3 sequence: CASSLGDRSHYEQYF. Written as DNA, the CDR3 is TGTGCCAGCAGCTTGGGGGACAGATCACACTACGAGCAGTACTTC.

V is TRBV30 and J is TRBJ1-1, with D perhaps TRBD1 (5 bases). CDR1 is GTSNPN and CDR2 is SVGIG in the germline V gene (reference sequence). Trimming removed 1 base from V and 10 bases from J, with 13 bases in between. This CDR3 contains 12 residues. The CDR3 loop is CAWSAQMGVAFF. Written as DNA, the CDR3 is TGTGCCTGGAGTGCCCAGATGGGGGTAGCTTTCTTT.

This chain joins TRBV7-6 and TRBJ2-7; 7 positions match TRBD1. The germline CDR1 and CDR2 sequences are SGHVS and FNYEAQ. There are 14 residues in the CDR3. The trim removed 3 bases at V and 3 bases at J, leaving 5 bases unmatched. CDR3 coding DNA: TGTGCCAGCAGCTTGAACAGGGGAAGCTACGAGCAGTACTTC. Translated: CASSLNRGSYEQYF. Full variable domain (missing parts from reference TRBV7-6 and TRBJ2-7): GAGVSQSPRYKVTKRGQDVALRCDPISGHVSLYWYRQALGQGPEFLTYFNYEAQQDKSGLPNDRFSAERPEGSISTLTIQRTEQRDSAMYRCASSLNRGSYEQYFGPGTRLTVT.

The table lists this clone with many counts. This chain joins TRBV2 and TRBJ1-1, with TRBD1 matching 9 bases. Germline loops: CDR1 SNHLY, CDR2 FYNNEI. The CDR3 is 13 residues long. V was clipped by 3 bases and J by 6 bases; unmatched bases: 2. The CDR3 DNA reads TGTGCCAGCAGTGACGGGACAGGGTCTGAAGCTTTCTTT. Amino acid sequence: CASSDGTGSEAFF. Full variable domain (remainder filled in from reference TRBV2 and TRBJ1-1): EPEVTQTPSHQVTQMGQEVILRCVPISNHLYFYWYRQILGQKVEFLVSFYNNEISEKSEIFDDQFSVERPDGSNFTLKIRSTKLEDSAMYFCASSDGTGSEAFFGQGTRLTVV.

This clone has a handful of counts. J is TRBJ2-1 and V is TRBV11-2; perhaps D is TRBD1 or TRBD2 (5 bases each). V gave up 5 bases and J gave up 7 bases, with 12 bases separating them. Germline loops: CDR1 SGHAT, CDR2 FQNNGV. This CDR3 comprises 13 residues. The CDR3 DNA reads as TGTGCCAGCAGCCCCGGGACCGTTAATGAGCAGTTCTTC. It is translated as CASSPGTVNEQFF.

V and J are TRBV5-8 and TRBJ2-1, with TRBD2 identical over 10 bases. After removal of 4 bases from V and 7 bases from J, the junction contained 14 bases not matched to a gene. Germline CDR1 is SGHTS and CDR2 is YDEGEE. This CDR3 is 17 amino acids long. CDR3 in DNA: TGTGCCAGCAGCCCTCGGGGTTCTAGCGGGGGATGGAATGAGCAGTTCTTC. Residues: CASSPRGSSGGWNEQFF.

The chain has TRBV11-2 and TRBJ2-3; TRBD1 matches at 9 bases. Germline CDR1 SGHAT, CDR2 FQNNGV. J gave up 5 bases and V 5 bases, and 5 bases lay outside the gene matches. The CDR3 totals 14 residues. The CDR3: CASSARTGEDTQYF. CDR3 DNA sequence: TGTGCCAGCAGCGCAAGGACAGGGGAAGATACGCAGTATTTT.

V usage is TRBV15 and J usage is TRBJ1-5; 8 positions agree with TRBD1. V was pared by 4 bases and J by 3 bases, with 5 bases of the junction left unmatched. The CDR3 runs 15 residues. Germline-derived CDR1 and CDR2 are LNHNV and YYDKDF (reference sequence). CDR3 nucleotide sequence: TGTGCCACCAGCACCGGGACAGGAGACAATCAGCCCCAGCATTTT. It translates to CATSTGTGDNQPQHF.

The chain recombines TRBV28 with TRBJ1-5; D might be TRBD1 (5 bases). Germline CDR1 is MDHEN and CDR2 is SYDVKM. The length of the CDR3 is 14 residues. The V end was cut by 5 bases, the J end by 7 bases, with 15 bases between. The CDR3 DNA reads TGTGCCAGCAGTGCTCAGGGCCCGGGCCAGCCCCAGCATTTT. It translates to CASSAQGPGQPQHF.

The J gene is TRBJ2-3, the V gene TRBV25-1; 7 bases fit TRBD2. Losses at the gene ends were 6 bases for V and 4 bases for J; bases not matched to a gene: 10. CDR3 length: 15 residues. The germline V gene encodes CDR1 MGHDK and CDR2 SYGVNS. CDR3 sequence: CASRVSSGGSDTQYF. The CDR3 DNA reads TGTGCCAGCAGAGTATCTAGCGGAGGGTCAGATACGCAGTATTTT.